Below, 29 T cell receptor beta chains from the same sample are listed, as sequenced in a study of OX40 agonist ivuxolimab in advanced cancers. Profiled with immunoSEQ multiplex PCR; TCRdb holds only in-frame clones, not every one. This table has 50,000 to 65,000 clones, 86% appearing once. The material sequenced was CD4+ or CD8+ T cells sorted from blood, taken in a trial of the OX40 agonist ivuxolimab. The receptors derive from an adult with an advanced solid tumor such as melanoma, head and neck, liver or kidney cancer.

J is TRBJ2-3 and V is TRBV7-9; 7 bases fit TRBD2. V was clipped by 5 bases and J by 1 base; unmatched bases: 6. The CDR3 consists of 15 residues. The germline V gene encodes CDR1 SEHNR and CDR2 FQNEAQ (reference sequence). This chain's CDR3 is CASSHWRERTDTQYF. The CDR3 nucleotides are TGTGCCAGCAGCCATTGGCGGGAGCGCACAGATACGCAGTATTTT.

The J gene is TRBJ2-7, the V gene TRBV9; 8 positions agree with TRBD1. Germline V gene data show CDR1 as SGDLS and CDR2 as YYNGEE. This CDR3 is built from 15 residues. The V segment lost 0 bases and the J segment 4 bases; nucleotides outside the gene matches: 6. Here the CDR3 reads CASSVGGQGIYEQYF. DNA of the CDR3: TGTGCCAGCAGCGTAGGCGGACAGGGAATTTACGAGCAGTACTTC.

The CDR3 here is CASSFAGNDEQFF. In DNA form, the CDR3 reads TGTGCCAGCAGCTTTGCAGGGAACGATGAGCAGTTCTTC. The chain couples TRBV28 to TRBJ2-1; TRBD1 might be the D (5 bases). CDR3 length: 13 amino acids. V lost 6 bases and J lost 8, with 14 bases in between. The V gene's germline CDR1 is MDHEN and CDR2 SYDVKM. The full variable domain, its missing parts supplied by reference TRBV28 and TRBJ2-1, is DVKVTQSSRYLVKRTGEKVFLECVQDMDHENMFWYRQDPGLGLRLIYFSYDVKMKEKGDIPEGYSVSREKKERFSLILESASTNQTSMYLCASSFAGNDEQFFGPGTRLTVL.

The rearrangement uses TRBV4-1 and TRBJ1-4; no definite D call. In germline, CDR1 is MGHRA, CDR2 YSYEKL. The germline V and J ends were trimmed by 1 base and 4 bases, with 7 bases remaining between them. The CDR3 runs 14 residues. The CDR3 is CASSQGDHNEKLFF. The DNA for the CDR3 is TGCGCCAGCAGCCAAGGGGATCATAATGAAAAACTGTTTTTT.

The J gene is TRBJ2-2, the V gene TRBV4-1, with TRBD2 matching over 7 bases. There are 18 residues in the CDR3. The J segment lost 0 bases and the V segment lost 0 bases, leaving 7 bases of the junction unmatched. CDR1 is MGHRA, CDR2 YSYEKL, per germline. The chain's CDR3 is CASSQDAAAGPNTGELFF. The DNA of the CDR3 is TGCGCCAGCAGCCAAGACGCCGCAGCGGGACCGAACACCGGGGAGCTGTTTTTT.

This chain uses TRBV10-3 with TRBJ1-5; a possible D gene is TRBD1 (5 bases). This CDR3 spans 13 amino acids. The germline V gene encodes CDR1 ENHRY and CDR2 SYGVKD. The V end lost 2 bases, the J end lost 7 bases, and 9 bases lay between the germline ends. The CDR3 loop is CAISEPGGQPQHF. In DNA form, the CDR3 reads TGTGCCATCAGTGAGCCGGGGGGGCAGCCCCAGCATTTT.

The chain combines TRBV28 with TRBJ2-5; D is uncertain. This CDR3 region has 16 residues. Trimming took off 6 bases at V and 6 bases at J, with 23 bases between the two ends. The germline V gene has CDR1 MDHEN and CDR2 SYDVKM. CDR3 sequence: CASSPPRTLLSQTQYF. The CDR3 bases are TGTGCCAGCAGCCCCCCCCGGACCCTACTATCCCAGACCCAGTACTTC. Filled out from reference TRBV28 and TRBJ2-5, the complete variable domain reads DVKVTQSSRYLVKRTGEKVFLECVQDMDHENMFWYRQDPGLGLRLIYFSYDVKMKEKGDIPEGYSVSREKKERFSLILESASTNQTSMYLCASSPPRTLLSQTQYFGPGTRLLVL.

The rearrangement uses TRBV6-5 and TRBJ2-7; D possibly corresponds to TRBD1 (5 bases). The germline gives CDR1 MNHEY, CDR2 SVGAGI. The V gene lost 5 bases and the J gene lost 3 bases, with 11 bases spanning the gap. The length of the CDR3 is 13 residues. DNA of the CDR3: TGTGCCAGCAGTAGCAGGGTTGGCTACGAGCAGTACTTC. Translation: CASSSRVGYEQYF.

The chain carries TRBV9 and TRBJ2-3; the D is unclear. The germline gives CDR1 SGDLS, CDR2 YYNGEE. This CDR3 region has 15 residues. V lost 0 bases to trimming and J lost 6 bases, with 14 bases between them. The CDR3 DNA follows: TGTGCCAGCAGCGTAGGCTCGCACCGTGGGGATACGCAGTATTTT. Encoded protein: CASSVGSHRGDTQYF.

The chain employs TRBV5-8 and TRBJ1-1, with D possibly TRBD1 on 6 matching bases. Germline CDR1 SGHTS, CDR2 YDEGEE. Deletions cut 5 bases from V and 5 bases from J, with 16 bases between. The CDR3 is 14 amino acids. CDR3 loop: CASSPQGSSTEAFF. The DNA for the CDR3 is TGTGCCAGCAGTCCTCAGGGGTCAAGTACTGAAGCTTTCTTT.

The V gene is TRBV6-1, the J gene TRBJ2-2; 11 nucleotides line up with TRBD2. This CDR3 contains 15 residues. CDR1 is MNHNS, CDR2 SASEGT, per germline. Unmatched junction bases numbered 2, after V lost 2 bases and J lost 6 bases. CDR3: CASSETSGSPGELFF. CDR3 DNA: TGTGCCAGCAGTGAAACTAGCGGGAGTCCCGGGGAGCTGTTTTTT.

The V gene is TRBV4-1, the J gene TRBJ2-2, with D maybe TRBD2 (6 bases). The CDR3 length is 16 residues. Trimming removed 3 bases from V and 0 bases from J, with 11 bases in between. Per the germline V gene, CDR1 is MGHRA and CDR2 is YSYEKL. CDR3 sequence: CASSQGGRANTGELFF. CDR3 nucleotides: TGCGCCAGCAGCCAGGGGGGAAGGGCGAACACCGGGGAGCTGTTTTTT.

The CDR3: CASSLQTGEETQYF. The CDR3 nucleotides are TGTGCCAGCAGCTTACAGACAGGGGAAGAGACCCAGTACTTC. This chain joins TRBV7-2 and TRBJ2-5, with 8 bases lining up with TRBD1. The germline V gene has CDR1 SGHTA and CDR2 FQGNSA. There are 14 residues in the CDR3. J was trimmed by 3 bases and V by 2 bases; bases with no gene match: 2.

This chain connects TRBV11-2 to TRBJ2-2; 7 positions match TRBD1. CDR3 length equals 16 residues. Germline V gives CDR1 SGHAT, CDR2 FQNNGV. Trimming at V came to 6 bases and at J to 0 bases, leaving 7 bases not matched to a gene. The chain's CDR3 is CASSSQTGTNTGELFF. The CDR3 DNA reads TGTGCCAGCAGTTCACAGACAGGGACGAACACCGGGGAGCTGTTTTTT. Full variable domain (rest looked up from reference TRBV11-2 and TRBJ2-2): EAGVAQSPRYKIIEKRQSVAFWCNPISGHATLYWYQQILGQGPKLLIQFQNNGVVDDSQLPKDRFSAERLKGVDSTLKIQPAKLEDSAVYLCASSSQTGTNTGELFFGEGSRLTVL.

Note on this clone: One junction end does not reproduce the germline sequence, and a read error may be involved. The chain has TRBV7-6 and TRBJ1-4; TRBD1 matches at 10 bases. CDR1 is SGHVS, CDR2 FNYEAQ, per germline. CDR3 length: 16 residues. The CDR3 loop is CASSLMGQGPNEKLFF. CDR3 DNA sequence: TGTGCCAGCAGCTTAATGGGACAGGGGCCTAACGAAAAACTGTTTTTT.

This chain links TRBV6-5 with TRBJ2-3; D is unclear. The V end lost 0 bases, the J end lost 2 bases, and 9 bases lay between the germline ends. This CDR3 has 15 residues. Germline V lookup: CDR1 MNHEY, CDR2 SVGAGI. Here the CDR3 DNA reads TGTGCCAGCAGTTACTCAGGGCCCGTCACAGATACGCAGTATTTT. Translated: CASSYSGPVTDTQYF.

The chain links TRBV28 to TRBJ2-7; the D gene is possibly TRBD2 (6 bases). Looked up from germline, CDR1 is MDHEN and CDR2 is SYDVKM. This CDR3 comprises 16 residues. Deletions cut 6 bases from V and 3 bases from J, with 21 bases between. The CDR3 is CASSSARGSLGYEQYF. DNA of the CDR3: TGTGCCAGCAGCTCAGCGCGGGGATCTCTCGGCTACGAGCAGTACTTC.

The rearrangement uses TRBV30 and TRBJ1-1; the D is unclear. The CDR3 length is 12 residues. Germline loops: CDR1 GTSNPN, CDR2 SVGIG (reference sequence). The V gene lost 5 bases and the J gene lost 4 bases, with 11 bases spanning the gap. The DNA of the CDR3 is TGTGCCTGGGAGGTCTCGTCCACTGAAGCTTTCTTT. It is translated as CAWEVSSTEAFF.

J is TRBJ1-2 and V is TRBV9; the match to TRBD1 covers 11 bases. With 5 bases clipped from V and 3 bases from J, the junction kept 3 bases outside the gene matches. Germline CDR1 reads SGDLS; CDR2 reads YYNGEE. The CDR3 sequence is 14 residues long. DNA of the CDR3: TGTGCCAGCAGTAGGGGACAGGGGGACTATGGCTACACCTTC. Protein: CASSRGQGDYGYTF.

This clone was seen only a few times. The DNA of the CDR3 is TGTGCCAGCTCACCGATGGGGGCGGTAATCCACGAGCAGTACTTC. Translated: CASSPMGAVIHEQYF. The rearrangement links TRBV18 to TRBJ2-7, with a possible D match to TRBD1 (6 bases). Germline V gives CDR1 KGHSH, CDR2 LQKENI. V lost 3 bases, J lost 5 bases, and 17 bases lay in between. This CDR3 has 15 residues.

V and J are TRBV11-3 and TRBJ2-3; TRBD2 aligns across 9 bases. This CDR3 has 17 amino acids. Germline V CDR1 and CDR2: SGHNT, YENEEA. V gave up 1 base and J gave up 2 bases; unmatched junction bases: 7. Here the CDR3 DNA reads TGTGCCAGCAGCTTAGTAGGGACTAGCCGACCCACAGATACGCAGTATTTT. As protein: CASSLVGTSRPTDTQYF.

V and J are TRBV2 and TRBJ2-7; D tentatively fits TRBD1 or TRBD2 (5 bases each). Trimming took 4 bases from V and 5 from J, leaving 12 bases between them. The CDR3 runs 13 residues. Germline V gene lookup returns CDR1 SNHLY and CDR2 FYNNEI. CDR3 loop: CASSVVWDHEQYF. In DNA form, the CDR3 reads TGTGCCAGCAGTGTAGTGTGGGACCACGAGCAGTACTTC.

The rearrangement joins TRBV11-3 to TRBJ2-3, with TRBD1 as a possible D gene (5 bases). V lost 1 base and J lost 5, with 13 bases in between. From germline, CDR1 is SGHNT and CDR2 YENEEA. This CDR3 is built from 15 residues. The CDR3 is CASSLGLGLGDTQYF. The DNA for the CDR3 is TGTGCCAGCAGCTTAGGACTGGGGCTCGGAGATACGCAGTATTTT. Full variable domain (rest looked up from reference TRBV11-3 and TRBJ2-3): EAGVVQSPRYKIIEKKQPVAFWCNPISGHNTLYWYLQNLGQGPELLIRYENEEAVDDSQLPKDRFSAERLKGVDSTLKIQPAELGDSAVYLCASSLGLGLGDTQYFGPGTRLTVL.

The chain employs TRBV5-1 and TRBJ2-5; D ambiguous. The CDR3 is made up of 14 amino acids. Germline CDR1 SGHRS, CDR2 YFSETQ. Trimming pared 0 bases from V and 1 base from J, leaving 7 bases between. The CDR3 here is CASSLVSFQETQYF. CDR3 sequence (DNA): TGCGCCAGCAGCTTGGTTAGTTTCCAAGAGACCCAGTACTTC.

In this sample, this clone turned up a few times. The chain joins TRBV18 to TRBJ1-4; D unclear. The germline CDR1 and CDR2 sequences are KGHSH and LQKENI. The CDR3 extends over 11 amino acids. Trimming took off 5 bases at V and 7 bases at J, with 5 bases between the two ends. The CDR3 here is CASSAVEKLFF. The CDR3 DNA reads as TGTGCCAGCTCAGCAGTTGAAAAACTGTTTTTT. The whole variable domain, filled in from reference TRBV18 and TRBJ1-4, reads NAGVMQNPRHLVRRRGQEARLRCSPMKGHSHVYWYRQLPEEGLKFMVYLQKENIIDESGMPKERFSAEFPKEGPSILRIQQVVRGDSAAYFCASSAVEKLFFGSGTQLSVL.

The CDR3 loop reads CASSPILGFSGANVLTF. In nucleotides, the CDR3 is TGTGCCAGCTCACCAATTCTCGGATTCTCTGGGGCCAACGTCCTGACTTTC. The rearrangement joins TRBV18 to TRBJ2-6; no reliable D call. The CDR3 loop spans 17 amino acids. Germline lookup yields CDR1 KGHSH and CDR2 LQKENI. The V end was cut by 2 bases, the J end by 0 bases, with 11 bases between.

The genes are TRBV6-5 and TRBJ1-1; D is unclear. The CDR3 has 13 residues. Trimming pared 5 bases from V and 5 bases from J, leaving 12 bases between. Germline CDR1 is MNHEY and CDR2 is SVGAGI. The chain's CDR3 is CASSALLGTEAFF. CDR3 nucleotides: TGTGCCAGCAGTGCCCTCCTAGGGACTGAAGCTTTCTTT.

V gene TRBV5-1 combines with J gene TRBJ1-5, with D possibly matching TRBD1 (5 bases). Trimming left V 0 bases short and J 7 bases short, with 14 bases between. From germline, CDR1 is SGHRS and CDR2 YFSETQ. The CDR3 consists of 15 residues. The CDR3 coding sequence is TGCGCCAGCAGCTTGGCGGGGGGAACGGCCCAGCCCCAGCATTTT. Amino acids: CASSLAGGTAQPQHF.

V and J are TRBV7-2 and TRBJ2-7, with 11 bases lining up with TRBD2. J lost 0 bases, V lost 2 bases, and 3 bases had no gene match. This CDR3 has 16 residues. Germline V gene data show CDR1 as SGHTA and CDR2 as FQGNSA. Written as DNA, the CDR3 is TGTGCCAGCAGCTTAACTAGCGGGAGTATCTCCTACGAGCAGTACTTC. Its translation is CASSLTSGSISYEQYF.